A selection of T cell receptor beta chains follows, all from one sample in a study of technical replicates of blood from a handful of donors. Assay used: immunoSEQ multiplex PCR; TCRdb lists only in-frame clones, some missing. Seen here are tens of thousands of clones, roughly 94% observed once, and the top ten hold 0.3% to 0.45%. The sequenced sample was T cells isolated from PBMCs. These receptors were obtained from a human donor in good health. Each CDR3 is given with its conserved first and last residue. D genes are given only for firm matches.

j_call: TRBJ2-2
v_call: TRBV13
d_call: TRBD2
cdr3_nt: TGTGCCAGCAGCTTCTACAGCGGGACCACCGGGGAGCTGTTTTTT
cdr3_aa: CASSFYSGTTGELFF

j_call: TRBJ2-4
v_call: TRBV12-5
d_call: TRBD1
cdr3_nt: TGTGCTAGTGGTTTGGTACAGGGGAGCAAAAACATTCAGTACTTC
cdr3_aa: CASGLVQGSKNIQYF

j_call: TRBJ2-5
v_call: TRBV5-6
d_call: TRBD1
cdr3_nt: TGTGCCAGCAGCCTACAGGGGTCGGAGACCCAGTACTTC
cdr3_aa: CASSLQGSETQYF

j_call: TRBJ2-1
v_call: TRBV7-3
d_call: TRBD2
cdr3_nt: TGTGCCAGCAGCTTAGCGGGAGGGCACTTCAATGAGCAGTTCTTC
cdr3_aa: CASSLAGGHFNEQFF

j_call: TRBJ1-5
v_call: TRBV6-5
d_call: .
cdr3_nt: TGTGCCAGCAGTTACGCCGCCGGTCAGCCCCAGCATTTT
cdr3_aa: CASSYAAGQPQHF

j_call: TRBJ1-1
v_call: TRBV9
d_call: .
cdr3_nt: TGTGCCAGCAGCGTTGGAGGGAGCACTGAAGCTTTCTTT
cdr3_aa: CASSVGGSTEAFF

j_call: TRBJ2-1
v_call: TRBV5-1
d_call: .
cdr3_nt: TGCGCCAGCAGCCTGAATAGTGAGCAGTTCTTC
cdr3_aa: CASSLNSEQFF

j_call: TRBJ2-1
v_call: TRBV5-1
d_call: .
cdr3_nt: TGCGCCAGCAGCTACCAGGGAACCTACAATGAGCAGTTCTTC
cdr3_aa: CASSYQGTYNEQFF

j_call: TRBJ2-1
v_call: TRBV7-6
d_call: TRBD1
cdr3_nt: TGTGCCAGCAGCCACTATCCGGGACAGGAGTACAATGAGCAGTTCTTC
cdr3_aa: CASSHYPGQEYNEQFF

j_call: TRBJ2-3
v_call: TRBV6-5
d_call: .
cdr3_nt: TGTGCCAGCAGTTCCGAGGGAGGCACAGATACGCAGTATTTT
cdr3_aa: CASSSEGGTDTQYF

j_call: TRBJ2-7
v_call: TRBV6-1
d_call: .
cdr3_nt: TGTGCCAGCAGCCCGAATCGAGCGTACGAGCAGTACTTC
cdr3_aa: CASSPNRAYEQYF